These 31 T cell receptor beta chains came from one sample sequenced in a study of blood T cell repertoires in COVID-19. Profiled with immunoSEQ multiplex PCR; TCRdb holds only in-frame clones, not every one. Of around 250,000 clones in the sample, around 84% were seen once. Input material: PBMCs or T cells enriched from blood (not recorded which). These receptors were obtained from a man aged 25 to 40 with acute COVID-19.

This clone was seen a handful of times. The chain carries TRBV7-9 and TRBJ1-1; 7 bases fit TRBD1. The V and J ends lost 1 base and 3 bases, in that order; junction bases with no gene match: 8. CDR3 length equals 16 residues. Per germline, CDR1 SEHNR and CDR2 FQNEAQ (reference sequence). CDR3 DNA: TGTGCCAGCAGCTTAGGGGGTAAAGGGGGCTACACTGAAGCTTTCTTT. Translation: CASSLGGKGGYTEAFF.

The genes are TRBV2 and TRBJ2-1; 11 nucleotides agree with TRBD2. Losses at the gene ends were 6 bases for V and 4 bases for J; bases not matched to a gene: 8. CDR1 is SNHLY, CDR2 FYNNEI, per germline. The CDR3 length is 16 residues. The CDR3 bases are TGTGCCAGCAGATTAGTAGCGGGAGGGTGGTACAATGAGCAGTTCTTC. This codes for CASRLVAGGWYNEQFF.

The genes are TRBV3-1 (or the pseudogene TRBV3-2) and TRBJ2-2, with TRBD2 matching 13 bases. The CDR3 has 19 residues. V shed 10 bases, J shed 5 bases, and the junction held 19 bases outside the gene matches. Germline-derived CDR1 and CDR2 are LGHDT and YNNKEL (reference sequence). The CDR3 nucleotides read TGTGCCACCGGAGGGGGACTAGCGGGATCGGGATTGGGGACCGGGGAGCTGTTTTTT. It codes for CATGGGLAGSGLGTGELFF.

The V call is TRBV2, the J call TRBJ1-1; D unclear. CDR1 is SNHLY, CDR2 FYNNEI, per germline. Trimming left V 4 bases short and J 1 base short, with 7 bases between. The length of the CDR3 is 13 residues. The chain's CDR3 is CASSVKPNTEAFF. CDR3 coding DNA: TGTGCCAGCAGTGTAAAGCCGAACACTGAAGCTTTCTTT.

This chain uses TRBV6-5 with TRBJ2-7, with D maybe TRBD1 (5 bases). Between the trimmed V and J ends, which lost 2 bases and 4 bases, there was a span of 12 bases. The length of the CDR3 is 14 residues. Germline CDR1 is MNHEY and CDR2 is SVGAGI. CDR3 protein: CASSYTQAGYEQYV. DNA of the CDR3: TGTGCCAGCAGTTACACTCAGGCAGGGTACGAGCAGTACGTC.

The chain recombines TRBV11-2 with TRBJ2-1, with 12 nucleotides matching TRBD2. The trim removed 4 bases at V and 7 bases at J, leaving 5 bases unmatched. This CDR3 is built from 15 residues. Germline V CDR1 and CDR2: SGHAT, FQNNGV. This CDR3 is CASSSRTSGVNEQFF. The DNA of the CDR3 is TGTGCCAGCAGCTCTAGGACTAGCGGGGTTAATGAGCAGTTCTTC.

This sequence joins TRBV27 and TRBJ1-1; TRBD1 agrees at 10 bases. With 6 bases clipped from V and 3 bases from J, the junction kept 4 bases outside the gene matches. The V gene's germline CDR1 is MNHEY and CDR2 SMNVEV (reference sequence). The CDR3 contains 14 residues. The CDR3 nucleotides are TGTGCCAGCAGGCCTGGGACAGGGGACACTGAAGCTTTCTTT. This encodes CASRPGTGDTEAFF.

Here the CDR3 reads CASSVEQPGTGELFF. The DNA for the CDR3 is TGTGCCAGCAGCGTAGAACAACCAGGGACCGGGGAGCTGTTTTTT. V is TRBV9 and J is TRBJ2-2, with D perhaps TRBD1 (5 bases). V lost 0 bases and J lost 5, with 11 bases in between. The CDR3 is 15 amino acids. Germline V gene lookup returns CDR1 SGDLS and CDR2 YYNGEE.

CDR3 residues: CASSHAREETQYF. The CDR3 DNA reads TGCGCCAGCAGCCACGCTCGGGAAGAGACCCAGTACTTC. This rearrangement joins TRBV4-1 to TRBJ2-5; D uncertain. Trimming cost V 3 bases and J 3 bases, with 8 bases left between them. Germline V gene lookup returns CDR1 MGHRA and CDR2 YSYEKL. The CDR3 consists of 13 residues.

The chain carries TRBV7-9 and TRBJ1-2, with D unresolved. Deletions cut 2 bases from V and 7 bases from J, with 14 bases between. The CDR3 is 14 residues long. Germline CDR1 is SEHNR and CDR2 is FQNEAQ (reference sequence). The DNA of the CDR3 is TGTGCCAGCAGCTTAAGTGGTGTCCCACTTGGCTACACCTTC. Protein sequence: CASSLSGVPLGYTF.

This rearrangement joins TRBV21-1 to TRBJ1-5; TRBD1, the table's D call, lacks a check against the DNA. TRBV21-1 is classified as a pseudogene. This CDR3 has 12 residues. The CDR3, as DNA: TGTGCCCGATCACTCAGGGGACAGCCCCAGCATTTT. Its protein is CARSLRGQPQHF.

The V gene is TRBV30, the J gene TRBJ1-5; tentatively, D is TRBD1 (5 bases). The CDR3 spans 13 residues. Trimming removed 5 bases from V and 4 bases from J, with 12 bases in between. Germline V gives CDR1 GTSNPN, CDR2 SVGIG (reference sequence). The CDR3 bases are TGTGCCTGGGCTGGGGCGGGGAATCAGCCCCAGCATTTT. This encodes CAWAGAGNQPQHF.

V gene TRBV19 combines with J gene TRBJ1-1, with D perhaps matching TRBD1 (5 bases). With 2 bases removed from V and 0 bases from J, the gap between germline ends came to 7 bases. Germline V gene lookup returns CDR1 LNHDA and CDR2 SQIVND (reference sequence). The CDR3 runs 14 residues. The CDR3 DNA sequence: TGTGCCAGTAGTATAAGACAGCTGAACACTGAAGCTTTCTTT. It yields the protein CASSIRQLNTEAFF.

This sequence joins TRBV3-1 (or the pseudogene TRBV3-2) and TRBJ1-5; D gene ambiguous. Germline values: CDR1 LGHDT, CDR2 YNNKEL (reference sequence). Deletions cut 0 bases from V and 0 bases from J, with 15 bases between. This CDR3 has 18 residues. CDR3 in amino acids: CASSQETRRIPSNQPQHF. CDR3 nucleotides: TGTGCCAGCAGCCAAGAGACGCGCAGGATTCCTAGCAATCAGCCCCAGCATTTT.

The genes are TRBV11-3 and TRBJ1-4; D perhaps matches TRBD1 (5 bases). The CDR3 runs to 15 residues. The germline CDR1 and CDR2 sequences are SGHNT and YENEEA. The germline V and J ends were trimmed by 4 bases and 7 bases, with 16 bases remaining between them. CDR3 sequence (DNA): TGTGCCAGCAGCTACCCCTCACCCCAGGGTGAAAAACTGTTTTTT. It codes for CASSYPSPQGEKLFF.

This clone was counted a single time. The chain couples TRBV4-3 to TRBJ1-4, with 8 bases matching TRBD1. Losses at the gene ends were 1 base for V and 10 bases for J; bases not matched to a gene: 2. Germline loops: CDR1 LGHNA, CDR2 YSLEER. CDR3 length: 13 residues. Written as DNA, the CDR3 is TGCGCCAGCAGCCAAGGACAGGGGACAAAACTGTTTTTT. It translates to CASSQGQGTKLFF.

The chain recombines TRBV10-1 with TRBJ1-2; D possibly corresponds to TRBD1 (5 bases). CDR1 is WNHNN, CDR2 SYGVQD, per germline (reference sequence). This CDR3 has 15 residues. The V and J ends lost 4 bases and 3 bases respectively, with 15 bases between them. CDR3 coding DNA: TGCGCCAGCAGTGCTCCAGGGAGGAGGTACTATGGCTACACCTTC. Residues: CASSAPGRRYYGYTF.

The V call is TRBV19, the J call TRBJ1-5; 10 bases match TRBD1. From germline, CDR1 is LNHDA and CDR2 SQIVND (reference sequence). The CDR3 has 18 residues. The junction had 19 bases not matched to a gene; V was cut back by 7 bases and J by 7 bases. CDR3 bases: TGTGCCAGTAAGAGATTAGGGGGACAGGGGATAGGAACGCAGCCCCAGCATTTT. Translated, it gives CASKRLGGQGIGTQPQHF.

This chain links TRBV19 with TRBJ2-1, with D tentatively TRBD1 (6 bases). CDR3 length: 13 residues. Germline V gives CDR1 LNHDA, CDR2 SQIVND (reference sequence). The V end lost 5 bases, the J end lost 6 bases, and 11 bases lay between the germline ends. The CDR3 sequence is CASSLTGSNEQFF. The CDR3 bases are TGTGCCAGTAGTTTGACAGGTAGCAATGAGCAGTTCTTC.

CDR3 region: CASSSAKGSTDTQYF. For the CDR3, the DNA is TGTGCCAGCAGCTCCGCTAAGGGGTCCACAGATACGCAGTATTTT. The V gene is TRBV5-4, the J gene TRBJ2-3; possible D gene TRBD1, 5 bases. With 3 bases removed from V and 2 bases from J, the gap between germline ends came to 13 bases. Germline CDR1 and CDR2: SGHNT and YYREEE (reference sequence). This CDR3 region has 15 residues.

The gene calls are TRBV16 and TRBJ2-4; 10 nucleotides line up with TRBD1. The CDR3 spans 15 residues. V shed 4 bases, J shed 6 bases, and the junction held 6 bases outside the gene matches. Germline V gives CDR1 KGHSY, CDR2 FQNENV. The DNA of the CDR3 is TGTGCCAGCAGCCGCGCGGACAGGGGGGGAAACATTCAGTACTTC. Its translation is CASSRADRGGNIQYF.

The chain recombines TRBV24-1 with TRBJ2-5; D unclear. The V gene's germline CDR1 is KGHDR and CDR2 SFDVKD. This CDR3 is built from 14 residues. V was trimmed by 3 bases and J by 3 bases, leaving 10 bases between them. For the CDR3, the DNA is TGTGCCACCAGTGATCCCAACTCGAAAGAGACCCAGTACTTC. It specifies CATSDPNSKETQYF.

The chain carries TRBV6-5 and TRBJ2-2; TRBD2 agrees at 8 bases. Germline trimming cut 6 bases from V and 5 bases from J; bases unmatched to any gene: 8. Per the germline V gene, CDR1 is MNHEY and CDR2 is SVGAGI. This CDR3 comprises 15 residues. The chain's CDR3 is CASRWREAGTGELFF. The CDR3 coding sequence is TGTGCCAGCAGATGGCGGGAGGCGGGAACCGGGGAGCTGTTTTTT.

V usage is TRBV7-9 and J usage is TRBJ1-5; TRBD1 is a possible D gene (5 bases). This CDR3 spans 13 amino acids. Trimming left V 5 bases short and J 2 bases short, with 7 bases between. The germline V gene encodes CDR1 SEHNR and CDR2 FQNEAQ (reference sequence). The DNA of the CDR3 is TGTGCCAGCAGCGACAGTGGCAATCAGCCCCAGCATTTT. Protein sequence: CASSDSGNQPQHF.

V gene TRBV7-6 combines with J gene TRBJ1-1; D might be TRBD1 (6 bases). The CDR3 runs 12 residues. CDR1 and CDR2 from the germline V gene are SGHVS and FNYEAQ. The germline V and J ends were trimmed by 2 bases and 6 bases, with 7 bases remaining between them. In DNA form, the CDR3 reads TGTGCCAGCAGCTTATCAGGGGCTGAAGCTTTCTTT. It is translated as CASSLSGAEAFF.

This chain connects TRBV11-2 to TRBJ1-2; perhaps TRBD1 as D (6 bases). Germline lookup yields CDR1 SGHAT and CDR2 FQNNGV. Between the trimmed V and J ends, which lost 4 bases and 2 bases, there was a span of 17 bases. The CDR3 has 16 amino acids. This CDR3 reads CASSSPDRFLNYGYTF. In nucleotides, the CDR3 is TGTGCCAGCAGCTCCCCGGACAGATTTTTGAACTATGGCTACACCTTC.

The CDR3 here is CASSRRGGGSSGANVLTF. The CDR3 DNA reads TGTGCCAGCAGCCGACGGGGAGGGGGATCCTCTGGGGCCAACGTCCTGACTTTC. The chain uses TRBV3-1 (or the pseudogene TRBV3-2) and TRBJ2-6, with a possible D match to TRBD2 (7 bases). Deletions cut 4 bases from V and 0 bases from J, with 16 bases between. Germline V lookup: CDR1 LGHDT, CDR2 YNNKEL (reference sequence). The CDR3 loop spans 18 amino acids.

Only a few counts were recorded for this clone. V and J are TRBV6-5 and TRBJ2-2, with a weak D call TRBD1 (5 bases). There are 14 residues in the CDR3. V dropped 11 bases and J dropped 3 bases, with 16 bases sitting between them. The germline CDR1 and CDR2 sequences are MNHEY and SVGAGI. CDR3 in DNA: TGTGCCCTCAGGGATCTCGTGGACACCGGGGAGCTGTTTTTT. Amino acid sequence: CALRDLVDTGELFF.

V and J are TRBV7-8 and TRBJ1-5; no reliable D call. This CDR3 is 14 amino acids long. V was trimmed by 3 bases and J by 0 bases, leaving 6 bases between them. CDR1 and CDR2 from the germline V gene are SGHVS and FQNEAQ. CDR3 in DNA: TGTGCCAGCAGCTTCCGCGGTAGCAATCAGCCCCAGCATTTT. It translates to CASSFRGSNQPQHF.

V and J are TRBV3-1 (or the pseudogene TRBV3-2) and TRBJ1-2; D might be TRBD1 (6 bases). V lost 1 base, J lost 4 bases, and 10 bases lay in between. The CDR3 runs to 14 residues. CDR1 and CDR2 (germline): LGHDT, YNNKEL (reference sequence). CDR3 amino acids: CASSQGGQSYGYTF. For the CDR3, the DNA is TGTGCCAGCAGCCAAGGCGGACAGAGCTATGGCTACACCTTC.

This CDR3 reads CASKQEVNTEAFF. CDR3 bases: TGTGCCAGCAAGCAAGAGGTGAACACTGAAGCTTTCTTT. The chain has TRBV6-4 and TRBJ1-1, with D unresolved. CDR1 and CDR2 from the germline V gene are MRHNA and SNTAGT. Trimming cost V 7 bases and J 0 bases, with 9 bases left between them. The CDR3 is 13 residues long.